What follows is one T cell receptor beta chain and its context. Antigen: not known. Profiling relied on immunoSEQ multiplex PCR, and the TCRdb table lists in-frame clones only, not all of them. This table holds 60,000 to 90,000 clones, 83% found once. The memory T cells were sequenced right after ex vivo isolation, without culture. The record originates from a study of CD4 T cell repertoires in COVID-19. Background on the study: Relabeled CFSE-low cells, IL-2-expanded for about nine days, met spikes from other coronaviruses.

General observations from the study: Two or all three memory subsets shared several highly expanded SARS-CoV-2-reactive clonotypes. SARS-CoV and/or HKU1 spike cultures shared between about 7 and 26% of SARS-CoV-2 clonotypes.

Germline V gene lookup returns CDR1 LGHNA and CDR2 YNFKEQ. The J segment lost 5 bases and the V segment lost 3 bases, leaving 0 bases of the junction unmatched. There are 14 residues in the CDR3. The sample in question was CD4+ T cells from peripheral blood, obtained after recovery from COVID-19. The TCR sequence derives from a human donor who had COVID-19. The rearrangement joins TRBV4-2 to TRBJ1-4, with 10 bases aligning to TRBD1. The CDR3 nucleotides read TGTGCCAGCAGCCAGGGACAGGGGAATGAAAAACTGTTTTTT. Protein sequence: CASSQGQGNEKLFF.